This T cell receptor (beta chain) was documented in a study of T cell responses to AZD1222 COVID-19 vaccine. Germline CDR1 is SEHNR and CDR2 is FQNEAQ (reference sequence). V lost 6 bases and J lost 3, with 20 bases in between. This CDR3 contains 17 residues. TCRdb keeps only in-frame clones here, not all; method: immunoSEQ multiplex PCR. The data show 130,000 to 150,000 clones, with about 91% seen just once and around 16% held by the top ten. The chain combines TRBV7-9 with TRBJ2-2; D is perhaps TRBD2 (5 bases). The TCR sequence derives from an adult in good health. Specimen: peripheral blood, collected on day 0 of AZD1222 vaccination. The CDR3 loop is CASSSNYGNHDTGELFF. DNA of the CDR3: TGTGCCAGCAGTTCAAATTACGGGAATCACGACACCGGGGAGCTGTTTTTT.